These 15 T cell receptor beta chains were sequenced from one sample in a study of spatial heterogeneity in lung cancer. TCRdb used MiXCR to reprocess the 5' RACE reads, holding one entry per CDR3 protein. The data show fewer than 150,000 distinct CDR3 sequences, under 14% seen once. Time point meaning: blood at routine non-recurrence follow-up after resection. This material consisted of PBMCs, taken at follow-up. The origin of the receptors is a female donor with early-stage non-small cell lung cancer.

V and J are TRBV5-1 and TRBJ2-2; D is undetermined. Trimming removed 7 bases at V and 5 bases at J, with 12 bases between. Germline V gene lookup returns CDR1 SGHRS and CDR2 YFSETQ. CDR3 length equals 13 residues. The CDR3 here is CASSAVKTGELFF. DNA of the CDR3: TGCGCCAGCTCGGCAGTTAAAACCGGGGAGCTGTTTTTT. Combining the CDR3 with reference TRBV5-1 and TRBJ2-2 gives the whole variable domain KAGVTQTPRYLIKTRGQQVTLSCSPISGHRSVSWYQQTPGQGLQFLFEYFSETQRNKGNFPGRFSGRQFSNSRSEMNVSTLELGDSALYLCASSAVKTGELFFGEGSRLTVL.

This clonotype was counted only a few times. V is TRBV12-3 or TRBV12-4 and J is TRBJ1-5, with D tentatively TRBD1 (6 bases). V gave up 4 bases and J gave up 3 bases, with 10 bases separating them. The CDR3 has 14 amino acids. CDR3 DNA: TGTGCCAGCAGTTCGGGGGGCGCCAATCAGCCCCAGCATTTT. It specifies CASSSGGANQPQHF.

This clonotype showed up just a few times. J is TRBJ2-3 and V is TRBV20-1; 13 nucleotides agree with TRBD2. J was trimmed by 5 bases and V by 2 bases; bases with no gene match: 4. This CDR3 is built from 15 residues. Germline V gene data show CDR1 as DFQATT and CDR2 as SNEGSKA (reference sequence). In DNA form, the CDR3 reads TGCAGTGCTAGAACTAGCGGGAGGGCCTTAGATACGCAGTATTTT. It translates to CSARTSGRALDTQYF.

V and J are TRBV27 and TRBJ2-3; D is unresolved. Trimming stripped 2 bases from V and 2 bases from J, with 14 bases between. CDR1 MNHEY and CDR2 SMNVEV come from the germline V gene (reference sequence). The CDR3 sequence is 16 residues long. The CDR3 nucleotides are TGTGCCAGCAGTTTAAGAGACCCCAGGATCACAGATACGCAGTATTTT. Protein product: CASSLRDPRITDTQYF.

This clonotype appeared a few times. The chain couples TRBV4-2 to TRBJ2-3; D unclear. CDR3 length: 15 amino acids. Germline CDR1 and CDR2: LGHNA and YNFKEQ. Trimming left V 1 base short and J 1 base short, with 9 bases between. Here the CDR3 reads CASSQGVPGTDTQYF. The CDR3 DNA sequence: TGTGCCAGCAGCCAAGGAGTGCCGGGCACAGATACGCAGTATTTT.

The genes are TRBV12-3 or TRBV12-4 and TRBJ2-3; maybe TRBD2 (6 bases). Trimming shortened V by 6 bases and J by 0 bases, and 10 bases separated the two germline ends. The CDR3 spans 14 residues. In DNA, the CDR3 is TGTGCCAGCAGCCAAAGCGGGAGCACAGATACGCAGTATTTT. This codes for CASSQSGSTDTQYF.

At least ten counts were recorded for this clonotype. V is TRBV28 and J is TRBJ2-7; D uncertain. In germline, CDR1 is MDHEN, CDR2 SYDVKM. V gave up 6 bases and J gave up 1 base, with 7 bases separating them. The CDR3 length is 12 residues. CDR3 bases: TGTGCCAGCAGGACGCCGTCCTACGAGCAGTACTTC. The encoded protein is CASRTPSYEQYF.

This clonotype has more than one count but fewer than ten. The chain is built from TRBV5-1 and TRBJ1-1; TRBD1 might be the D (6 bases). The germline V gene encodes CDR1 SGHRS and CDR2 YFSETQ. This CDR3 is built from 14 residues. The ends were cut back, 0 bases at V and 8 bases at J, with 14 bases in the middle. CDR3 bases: TGCGCCAGCAGCTTGGACTCGGACAGACGAGAAGCTTTCTTT. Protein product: CASSLDSDRREAFF.

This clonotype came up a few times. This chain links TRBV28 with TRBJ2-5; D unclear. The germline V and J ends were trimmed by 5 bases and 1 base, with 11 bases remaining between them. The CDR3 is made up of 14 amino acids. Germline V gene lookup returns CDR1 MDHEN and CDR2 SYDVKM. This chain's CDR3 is CASSTRRTQETQYF. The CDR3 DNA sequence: TGTGCCAGCAGTACCAGGAGAACCCAAGAGACCCAGTACTTC. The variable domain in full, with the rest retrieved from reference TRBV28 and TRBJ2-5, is DVKVTQSSRYLVKRTGEKVFLECVQDMDHENMFWYRQDPGLGLRLIYFSYDVKMKEKGDIPEGYSVSREKKERFSLILESASTNQTSMYLCASSTRRTQETQYFGPGTRLLVL.

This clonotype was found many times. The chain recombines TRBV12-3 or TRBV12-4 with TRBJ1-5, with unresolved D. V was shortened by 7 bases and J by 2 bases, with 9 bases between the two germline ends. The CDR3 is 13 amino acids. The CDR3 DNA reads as TGTGCCAGCAAGGGTGATGGCAATCAGCCCCAGCATTTT. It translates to CASKGDGNQPQHF.

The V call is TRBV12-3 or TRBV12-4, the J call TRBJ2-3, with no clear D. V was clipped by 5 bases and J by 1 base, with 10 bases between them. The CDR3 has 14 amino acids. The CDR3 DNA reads TGTGCCAGCAGTGCCAGGAGAGGCACAGATACGCAGTATTTT. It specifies CASSARRGTDTQYF.

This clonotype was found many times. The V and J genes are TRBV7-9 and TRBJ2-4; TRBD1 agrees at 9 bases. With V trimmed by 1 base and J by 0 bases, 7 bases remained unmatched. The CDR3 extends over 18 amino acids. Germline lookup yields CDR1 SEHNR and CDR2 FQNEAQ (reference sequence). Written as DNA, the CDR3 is TGTGCCAGCAGCTTAGGGGCCCACAGGGGGCTAGCCAAAAACATTCAGTACTTC. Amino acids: CASSLGAHRGLAKNIQYF.

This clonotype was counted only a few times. The CDR3 sequence: CASSLVPPQPQHF. CDR3 sequence (DNA): TGTGCCAGCAGCTTAGTCCCTCCTCAGCCCCAGCATTTT. J is TRBJ1-5 and V is TRBV7-2; no firm D call. The CDR3 extends over 13 amino acids. The V end was cut by 1 base, the J end by 6 bases, with 7 bases between. The germline gives CDR1 SGHTA, CDR2 FQGNSA. The variable domain in full, with the rest retrieved from reference TRBV7-2 and TRBJ1-5, is GAGVSQSPSNKVTEKGKDVELRCDPISGHTALYWYRQSLGQGLEFLIYFQGNSAPDKSGLPSDRFSAERTGGSVSTLTIQRTQQEDSAVYLCASSLVPPQPQHFGDGTRLSIL.

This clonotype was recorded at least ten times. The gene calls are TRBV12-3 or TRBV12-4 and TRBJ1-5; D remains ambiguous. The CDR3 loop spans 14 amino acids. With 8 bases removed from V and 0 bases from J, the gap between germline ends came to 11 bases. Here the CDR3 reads CASGYQFSNQPQHF. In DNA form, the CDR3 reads TGTGCCAGCGGGTATCAGTTTAGCAATCAGCCCCAGCATTTT.

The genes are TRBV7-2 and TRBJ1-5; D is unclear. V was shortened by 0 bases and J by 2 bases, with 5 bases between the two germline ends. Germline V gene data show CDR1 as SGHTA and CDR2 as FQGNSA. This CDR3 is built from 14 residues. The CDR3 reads CASSLAYRNQPQHF. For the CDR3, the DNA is TGTGCCAGCAGCTTAGCGTACCGCAATCAGCCCCAGCATTTT.